Each of the 25 T cell receptor beta chains below was sequenced from the same sample in a study of graft-versus-host responses after intestinal transplantation. The assay was immunoSEQ multiplex PCR, and TCRdb's table has in-frame clones only and misses some. The top ten hold roughly 1.5% of the sample, which has about 57,000 clones, approximately 90% seen once. This material consisted of PBMCs, taken 26 days after transplant. The source of these receptors is a human patient who received an intestinal transplant, so some T cells may come from the graft donor.

CDR3 DNA: TGTGCCAGCAGTTTATATCCGGGACAGTCGAACACCGGGGAGCTGTTTTTT. This codes for CASSLYPGQSNTGELFF. This chain links TRBV4-2 with TRBJ2-2; 7 bases are shared with TRBD1. In germline, CDR1 is LGHNA, CDR2 YNFKEQ. The V gene end was trimmed by 6 bases and the J gene end by 0 bases; junction bases not matched to a gene: 10. This CDR3 has 17 residues.

In DNA, the CDR3 is TGTGCCAGCAGAACAGGGGTTGGGAACACTGAAGCTTTCTTT. Encoded protein: CASRTGVGNTEAFF. J is TRBJ1-1 and V is TRBV6-5, with 7 bases aligning to TRBD1. The CDR3 runs to 14 residues. The J segment lost 1 base and the V segment lost 6 bases, leaving 5 bases of the junction unmatched. In germline, CDR1 is MNHEY, CDR2 SVGAGI.

The genes are TRBV28 and TRBJ1-1; no reliable D call. V was cut by 3 bases and J by 1 base, with 6 bases left in between. Looked up from germline, CDR1 is MDHEN and CDR2 is SYDVKM. The CDR3 is made up of 13 amino acids. Written as DNA, the CDR3 is TGTGCCAGCAGTTTTGCAGGGAACACTGAAGCTTTCTTT. This sequence encodes CASSFAGNTEAFF.

V gene TRBV6-1 combines with J gene TRBJ1-5; the match to TRBD1 covers 10 bases. Germline CDR1 is MNHNS and CDR2 is SASEGT. This CDR3 comprises 17 residues. V lost 0 bases and J lost 4; bases outside the gene matches: 6. CDR3: CASSEAKLGQGNQPQHF. In DNA, the CDR3 is TGTGCCAGCAGTGAAGCTAAATTGGGACAGGGGAATCAGCCCCAGCATTTT.

The CDR3 region is CSVGQRLQETQYF. CDR3 nucleotide sequence: TGCAGCGTGGGACAGAGACTACAGGAGACCCAGTACTTC. The chain links TRBV29-1 to TRBJ2-5; 7 nucleotides agree with TRBD1. CDR1 is SQVTM, CDR2 ANQGSEA, per germline. The CDR3 sequence is 13 residues long. The V and J ends lost 6 bases and 5 bases, in that order; junction bases with no gene match: 9.

The table lists this clone with a few counts. The CDR3 region has the DNA TGCGCCAGCAGACCCGGGACTAGCGGGCTGAGCTCCTACGAGCAGTACTTC. Translating gives CASRPGTSGLSSYEQYF. The rearrangement joins TRBV5-1 to TRBJ2-7; 12 nucleotides agree with TRBD2. The CDR3 has 17 amino acids. Germline V lookup: CDR1 SGHRS, CDR2 YFSETQ. V lost 5 bases, J lost 0 bases, and 9 bases stayed unmatched.

The chain links TRBV7-9 to TRBJ2-3, with 11 bases fitting TRBD1. The V segment lost 2 bases and the J segment 2 bases; nucleotides outside the gene matches: 6. Germline V gene lookup returns CDR1 SEHNR and CDR2 FQNEAQ (reference sequence). The CDR3 contains 17 residues. CDR3 amino acids: CASSLTGTGGHTDTQYF. The DNA for the CDR3 is TGTGCCAGCAGCTTAACCGGGACAGGGGGACACACAGATACGCAGTATTTT.

The chain links TRBV4-1 to TRBJ2-1; 10 bases are a match to TRBD2. CDR1 MGHRA and CDR2 YSYEKL come from the germline V gene. V dropped 4 bases and J dropped 2; count of bases not matched to a gene: 8. This CDR3 has 17 residues. The CDR3 protein is CASSRLIAGGPYNEQFF. CDR3 bases: TGCGCCAGCAGCCGGCTTATAGCGGGGGGCCCCTACAATGAGCAGTTCTTC.

J is TRBJ2-3 and V is TRBV7-9; D perhaps matches TRBD2 (6 bases). The CDR3 loop spans 15 amino acids. CDR1 and CDR2 (germline): SEHNR, FQNEAQ (reference sequence). The V end lost 4 bases, the J end lost 3 bases, and 14 bases lay between the germline ends. The DNA for the CDR3 is TGTGCCAGCAGCTCACCTTTCGGGGGTACAGATACGCAGTATTTT. Translated: CASSSPFGGTDTQYF.

The genes are TRBV5-1 and TRBJ2-4; D is perhaps TRBD2 (6 bases). Deletions cut 1 base from V and 7 bases from J, with 15 bases between. CDR1 and CDR2 from the germline V gene are SGHRS and YFSETQ. This CDR3 region has 15 residues. The CDR3 protein is CASSLWGVERNIQYF. The CDR3 coding sequence is TGCGCCAGCAGCTTGTGGGGGGTTGAGAGGAACATTCAGTACTTC.

V and J are TRBV28 and TRBJ1-2; tentative D call: TRBD1 (5 bases). CDR3 size: 13 residues. CDR1 and CDR2 (germline): MDHEN, SYDVKM. The V end lost 5 bases, the J end lost 8 bases, and 15 bases lay between the germline ends. This CDR3 reads CASSPHGHVGYTF. DNA for the CDR3: TGTGCCAGCAGTCCACACGGACACGTCGGCTACACCTTC.

The table lists this clone with a count of one. The chain has TRBV7-8 and TRBJ2-2, with 8 bases matching TRBD1. J lost 0 bases, V lost 1 base, and 1 base had no gene match. The CDR3 extends over 16 amino acids. The germline V gene has CDR1 SGHVS and CDR2 FQNEAQ. CDR3 bases: TGTGCCAGCAGCTTAGGGACAGGGACGAACACCGGGGAGCTGTTTTTT. It yields the protein CASSLGTGTNTGELFF.

The rearrangement uses TRBV5-4 and TRBJ1-2; D gene ambiguous. Germline CDR1 and CDR2: SGHNT and YYREEE (reference sequence). The CDR3 sequence is 15 residues long. V was shortened by 5 bases and J by 1 base, with 15 bases between the two germline ends. The CDR3 DNA reads TGTGCCAGCAGTCAGATAGACACCCTTAACTATGGCTACACCTTC. Its protein product is CASSQIDTLNYGYTF. Based on the CDR3 plus reference TRBV5-4 and TRBJ1-2, the full variable domain is ETGVTQSPTHLIKTRGQQVTLRCSSQSGHNTVSWYQQALGQGPQFIFQYYREEENGRGNFPPRFSGLQFPNYSSELNVNALELDDSALYLCASSQIDTLNYGYTFGSGTRLTVV.

This clone came up once. V and J are TRBV7-2 and TRBJ1-2, with D perhaps matching TRBD1 (5 bases). Germline V gene data show CDR1 as SGHTA and CDR2 as FQGNSA. Trimming left V 2 bases short and J 6 bases short, with 16 bases between. The CDR3 consists of 15 residues. In nucleotides, the CDR3 is TGTGCCAGCAGCTTATGGGTGGGAGGGGCCGATGGCTACACCTTC. It is translated as CASSLWVGGADGYTF.

This chain links TRBV4-1 with TRBJ2-1; D remains ambiguous. The germline CDR1 and CDR2 sequences are MGHRA and YSYEKL. The CDR3 spans 12 residues. V lost 3 bases, J lost 9 bases, and 9 bases lay in between. The CDR3 reads CASSQVPGEQFF. CDR3 coding DNA: TGCGCCAGCAGCCAGGTACCGGGTGAGCAGTTCTTC.

The chain has TRBV5-1 and TRBJ1-1, with a possible D match to TRBD1 (5 bases). V lost 4 bases and J lost 11, with 15 bases in between. This CDR3 contains 12 residues. The V gene's germline CDR1 is SGHRS and CDR2 YFSETQ. The CDR3 DNA is TGCGCCAGCAGCCCCTTAGGGGTCGAGGCTTTCTTT. This encodes CASSPLGVEAFF. Looking up the rest from reference TRBV5-1 and TRBJ1-1 gives the full variable domain: KAGVTQTPRYLIKTRGQQVTLSCSPISGHRSVSWYQQTPGQGLQFLFEYFSETQRNKGNFPGRFSGRQFSNSRSEMNVSTLELGDSALYLCASSPLGVEAFFGQGTRLTVV.

The J gene is TRBJ2-1, the V gene TRBV29-1, with D possibly being TRBD1 (5 bases). The length of the CDR3 is 16 residues. The germline gives CDR1 SQVTM, CDR2 ANQGSEA. Trimming left V 2 bases short and J 5 bases short, with 19 bases between. The CDR3 bases are TGCAGCGTTGAAAGGAAGGCAGGGCTGGTAAACAATGAGCAGTTCTTC. Its protein is CSVERKAGLVNNEQFF.

This chain joins TRBV15 and TRBJ2-1, with no clear D. The CDR3 sequence is 13 residues long. CDR1 is LNHNV and CDR2 is YYDKDF in the germline V gene (reference sequence). Trimming took off 0 bases at V and 15 bases at J, with 15 bases between the two ends. The CDR3 loop is CATSRDEERVRFF. The CDR3 nucleotides read TGTGCCACCAGCAGAGATGAGGAGAGAGTACGGTTCTTC.

The V and J genes are TRBV27 and TRBJ2-5; TRBD2 agrees at 10 bases. The CDR3 runs 14 residues. Germline loops: CDR1 MNHEY, CDR2 SMNVEV (reference sequence). The V and J ends lost 2 bases and 3 bases, in that order; junction bases with no gene match: 0. CDR3 residues: CASSLLAGEETQYF. DNA for the CDR3: TGTGCCAGCAGTTTACTAGCGGGGGAAGAGACCCAGTACTTC.

The gene calls are TRBV27 and TRBJ1-2; TRBD1 matches at 7 bases. The CDR3 spans 12 residues. The germline gives CDR1 MNHEY, CDR2 SMNVEV (reference sequence). J lost 6 bases, V lost 6 bases, and 4 bases had no gene match. As DNA, the CDR3 is TGTGCCAGCAGGACAGGGCGCGATGGCTACACCTTC. Encoded protein: CASRTGRDGYTF.

The chain uses TRBV19 and TRBJ2-2; TRBD2 might be the D (6 bases). Germline V gene lookup returns CDR1 LNHDA and CDR2 SQIVND (reference sequence). The germline V and J ends were trimmed by 8 bases and 2 bases, with 15 bases remaining between them. This CDR3 spans 15 amino acids. The DNA of the CDR3 is TGTGCCAGTGGGGAGGTTAGCGTAAACACCGGGGAGCTGTTTTTT. Amino acids: CASGEVSVNTGELFF.

The chain carries TRBV2 and TRBJ1-2, with 10 bases lining up with TRBD1. Germline CDR1 reads SNHLY; CDR2 reads FYNNEI. Trimming cost V 6 bases and J 3 bases; bases outside gene matches: 4. The CDR3 extends over 14 amino acids. The CDR3 reads CASSPGTGDYGYTF. Here the CDR3 DNA reads TGTGCCAGCAGCCCCGGGACAGGGGACTATGGCTACACCTTC.

This rearrangement joins TRBV10-3 to TRBJ1-5; 7 positions agree with TRBD1. The germline CDR1 and CDR2 sequences are ENHRY and SYGVKD. The CDR3 extends over 17 amino acids. V lost 2 bases, J lost 0 bases, and 7 bases stayed unmatched. CDR3 nucleotides: TGTGCCATCAGTGAGGAGTTGGGACAGTCTAGCAATCAGCCCCAGCATTTT. It specifies CAISEELGQSSNQPQHF.

The rearrangement uses TRBV6-1 and TRBJ2-2; 9 bases are shared with TRBD1. V lost 7 bases to trimming and J lost 5 bases; unmatched junction nucleotides: 8. There are 15 residues in the CDR3. Germline CDR1 is MNHNS and CDR2 is SASEGT. The CDR3 DNA sequence: TGTGCCAGCACTAACAGGGGGCTCGAGACCGGGGAGCTGTTTTTT. Its protein product is CASTNRGLETGELFF.

This clone was counted only a few times. This sequence joins TRBV6-1 and TRBJ1-1; TRBD1 aligns across 7 bases. The CDR3 is 15 amino acids. Germline-derived CDR1 and CDR2 are MNHNS and SASEGT. V was pared by 0 bases and J by 6 bases, with 7 bases of the junction left unmatched. In nucleotides, the CDR3 is TGTGCCAGCAGTGAAGCTACGAAGGGGGCCGCTGAAGCTTTCTTT. Residues: CASSEATKGAAEAFF.